The TCR beta chain under discussion was sequenced for a study of T-cell memory formation after mild COVID-19. This clonotype was seen repeatedly, ten times or more. Its antigen is unidentified. 5'RACE primed at constant segments yielded TCR alpha and TCR beta cDNA libraries bearing sample barcodes and UMIs. TCRdb ran MiXCR on the 5' RACE reads and lists one entry per CDR3 protein. The sample consists of some 300,000 distinct CDR3 sequences, 20% to 25% of them appearing once. This CDR3 is 15 amino acids long. Looked up from germline, CDR1 is SGHVS and CDR2 is FQNEAQ. Deletions cut 1 base from V and 6 bases from J, with 15 bases between. Study-wide results and caveats: The study found contracting CD4+ clones mainly in CM and EM and contracting CD8+ clones in EMRA. CD4+ bias marked clones expanding day 15 to 37, unlike balanced contracting clones.

Source material: PBMCs or a T cell subset sorted from them (not recorded which). The gene calls are TRBV7-8 and TRBJ1-2; a weak D match, TRBD1 (5 bases). The TCR was taken from a man aged 18 to 30 who had mild COVID-19 (a few samples of this study predate the infection). Cell type and time point are not known. The CDR3 DNA sequence: TGTGCCAGCAGCTTAGGGCCCGGGGCATCTCATGGCTACACCTTC. Residues: CASSLGPGASHGYTF.